The 9 T cell receptor beta chains reported below all come from one sample, sequenced in a study of glioma-infiltrating T cells. Using RNA template, CDR3s of TCR alpha and beta were amplified with iRepertoire arm-PCR. One entry per CDR3 protein results from TCRdb running MiXCR on the multiplex PCR reads. The sample contains roughly 100,000 distinct CDR3 sequences, around 28% of which appear only once. Material: glioma tissue, nonneoplastic brain tissue, or PBMCs (not recorded which). The origin of the receptors is a human donor with low-grade glioma or glioblastoma, undergoing nonglioma brain surgery, or in good health (not recorded which).

The chain carries TRBV7-2 and TRBJ2-4, with 14 bases fitting TRBD2. The CDR3 has 16 residues. V gave up 4 bases and J gave up 5 bases; unmatched junction bases: 4. Germline CDR1 is SGHTA and CDR2 is FQGNSA. The CDR3 coding sequence is TGTGCCAGCAGCTCCGGGACTAGCGGGGGACAAAACATTCAGTACTTC. This gives the protein CASSSGTSGGQNIQYF.

The genes are TRBV29-1 and TRBJ1-2; D not certain. The CDR3 sequence is 9 residues long. V was shortened by 5 bases and J by 8 bases, with 6 bases between the two germline ends. Germline V gene data show CDR1 as SQVTM and CDR2 as ANQGSEA. The CDR3 bases are TGCAGCGTTTTCGAAGGCTACACCTTC. It translates to CSVFEGYTF. The variable domain in full, completed from reference TRBV29-1 and TRBJ1-2, reads SAVISQKPSRDICQRGTSLTIQCQVDSQVTMMFWYRQQPGQSLTLIATANQGSEATYESGFVIDKFPISRPNLTFSTLTVSNMSPEDSSIYLCSVFEGYTFGSGTRLTVV.

Ten or more counts support this clonotype. V gene TRBV28 combines with J gene TRBJ1-1; tentatively, D is TRBD1 (5 bases). This CDR3 comprises 14 residues. Per germline, CDR1 MDHEN and CDR2 SYDVKM. The V end lost 7 bases, the J end lost 1 base, and 13 bases lay between the germline ends. The CDR3 loop reads CASISQGRNTEAFF. As DNA, the CDR3 is TGTGCCAGCATAAGTCAGGGACGGAACACTGAAGCTTTCTTT.

This clonotype was seen many times. The chain combines TRBV2 with TRBJ2-5, with 9 bases that match TRBD2. The V gene's germline CDR1 is SNHLY and CDR2 FYNNEI. The ends lost 4 bases at V and 4 bases at J; junction bases unmatched: 10. The CDR3 totals 16 residues. CDR3 bases: TGTGCCAGCAGTGTTACGCGGGGGGGGATTTTAGAGACCCAGTACTTC. This encodes CASSVTRGGILETQYF.

Details on this clonotype: A read error may explain this, as a much larger clone is one base away. The chain links TRBV27 to TRBJ2-3; TRBD1 matches at 7 bases. This CDR3 spans 15 amino acids. The V gene's germline CDR1 is MNHEY and CDR2 SMNVEV (reference sequence). After removal of 4 bases from V and 2 bases from J, the junction contained 6 bases not matched to a gene. CDR3 sequence: CASSSGRGYTDTQYF. The CDR3, as DNA: TGTGCCAGCAGTTCGGGCAGGGGGTACACAGATACGCAGTATTTT.

There are many counts of this clonotype. The rearrangement joins TRBV10-3 to TRBJ1-6; D is perhaps TRBD1 (6 bases). The germline V gene has CDR1 ENHRY and CDR2 SYGVKD. Trimming removed 6 bases at V and 7 bases at J, with 13 bases between. The CDR3 is made up of 14 amino acids. CDR3 nucleotides: TGTGCCATCAGGGGAACCACAGGGAATTCACCCCTCCACTTT. It translates to CAIRGTTGNSPLHF.

This clonotype has ten or more counts. J is TRBJ2-2 and V is TRBV28, with TRBD1 matching 8 bases. Germline CDR1 and CDR2: MDHEN and SYDVKM. Germline trimming cut 6 bases from V and 6 bases from J; bases unmatched to any gene: 6. This CDR3 contains 14 residues. The CDR3 DNA is TGTGCCAGCAGATGGACAGGGATGGCCGGGGAGCTGTTTTTT. This encodes CASRWTGMAGELFF. Full variable domain (remainder filled in from reference TRBV28 and TRBJ2-2): DVKVTQSSRYLVKRTGEKVFLECVQDMDHENMFWYRQDPGLGLRLIYFSYDVKMKEKGDIPEGYSVSREKKERFSLILESASTNQTSMYLCASRWTGMAGELFFGEGSRLTVL.

This clonotype occurred many times. This sequence joins TRBV7-2 and TRBJ1-3; D might be TRBD1 (5 bases). V was trimmed by 5 bases and J by 2 bases, leaving 13 bases between them. CDR3 size: 15 residues. Germline V gene lookup returns CDR1 SGHTA and CDR2 FQGNSA. The DNA of the CDR3 is TGTGCCAGCAGCAGTTACCAGGACACTGGAAACACCATATATTTT. It specifies CASSSYQDTGNTIYF.

Many counts were recorded for this clonotype. The gene calls are TRBV12-5 and TRBJ2-3; no clear D gene. Germline CDR1 is LGHNT and CDR2 is FRNRAP. This CDR3 contains 14 residues. V was pared by 0 bases and J by 1 base, with 5 bases between. CDR3 DNA sequence: TGTGCTAGTGGTTTGGTATCCCGCACAGATACGCAGTATTTT. Translating gives CASGLVSRTDTQYF.